This TCR beta chain was captured by sequencing in a study of OX40 agonist ivuxolimab in advanced cancers. In terms of the full investigation: Ivuxolimab, which targeted the costimulatory receptor OX40 (CD134), was an agonistic, fully human IgG2 monoclonal antibody. A male proportion of 82.7% and a mean age of about 60 years, ranging from roughly 23 to 85, were recorded for the dose-escalation cohort. Peripheral TCRbeta sequencing was intended to test whether TCR sequence diversity was altered and clonal T-cell expansion was caused by ivuxolimab. Intravenous ivuxolimab was administered to patients every 2 weeks at six dose levels: 0.01, 0.1, 0.3, 1.5, 3 and 10 mg/kg. Among the roughly 50 dose-escalation patients, some 20 had hepatocellular carcinoma, roughly 15 melanoma, 9 renal cell carcinoma and 9 head and neck cancer. The paper reports the monotherapy dose-escalation portion (N of about 54 patients) of the phase I ivuxolimab trial. Three dose-escalation patients achieved partial responses, one with hepatocellular carcinoma and two with cutaneous melanoma. Patients were allowed to have had prior anti-PD-1, anti-PD-L1 or anti-CTLA-4 therapy, and approximately 37% of the dose-escalation patients had been treated with checkpoint inhibitors.

Patients with autoimmune disease history or receiving systemic immunosuppression were excluded from the trial. Peripheral blood for TCR sequencing was drawn from every dose cohort at baseline, at cycle 4 day 1 and at cycle 7 day 1. Samples came from an open-label, multicenter, first-in-human phase I dose-escalation trial of ivuxolimab. Adults with locally advanced or metastatic melanoma, renal cell carcinoma, hepatocellular carcinoma or head and neck squamous cell carcinoma were enrolled in the trial. Before TCR sequencing, CD4+ T cells and CD8+ T cells were sorted from peripheral blood as separate populations. CDR1 MDHEN and CDR2 SYDVKM were looked up in the germline V gene. V sheds 3 bases and J sheds 9 bases, leaving 4 bases between their ends. The CDR3 starts with the cysteine, ends with the phenylalanine, and has 10 residues. Here the CDR3 DNA is all that survives: 30 bases in frame from base 1.

What the work shows at the level of the full study, not this receptor alone: Clonal expansion of both CD4+ and CD8+ blood T cells was observed from baseline to week 6 at doses 0.1 to 3.0 mg/kg. Low levels of normalized T-cell clonal expansion were also seen in some patients who did not respond. In the 0.1-3.0 mg/kg groups, partial responders were among the patients with the lowest normalized peripheral clonal expansion, particularly in CD8+ T cells. After ivuxolimab, more expanded clones were found on average in CD8+ T cells than in CD4+ T cells. The antigen specificity of the peripheral T cells that underwent clonal expansion was not determined.

Genomic DNA was extracted from sorted cells for sequencing of the TCRbeta CDR3 region. The immunoSEQ Assay was used for sequencing of TCRbeta CDR3 regions. The clones in this table, taken by TCRdb from immuneACCESS, are in-frame only. Not every clone is retained; where verified, under half of the shortfall comes from an unresolved V gene, and the cause of the rest is unknown. Present in this sample are some 77,000 clones, around 85% of which were seen just once. The ten largest account for less than 2.5% of the sample. In the case of this clone: Its target antigen remains unknown. No qualities accompany the bases; no much larger clone lies one base away.

Here the sequenced sample was CD4+ or CD8+ T cells sorted from blood, taken in a trial of the OX40 agonist ivuxolimab. The clonotype originates from an adult with an advanced solid tumor such as melanoma, head and neck, liver or kidney cancer. The V and J genes are TRBV28 and TRBJ2-3; no D gene can be assigned with confidence. The CDR3 amino acid sequence is: CASSFGTQYF. The nucleotide sequence is given as TGTGCCAGCAGTTTTGGGACGCAGTATTTT.